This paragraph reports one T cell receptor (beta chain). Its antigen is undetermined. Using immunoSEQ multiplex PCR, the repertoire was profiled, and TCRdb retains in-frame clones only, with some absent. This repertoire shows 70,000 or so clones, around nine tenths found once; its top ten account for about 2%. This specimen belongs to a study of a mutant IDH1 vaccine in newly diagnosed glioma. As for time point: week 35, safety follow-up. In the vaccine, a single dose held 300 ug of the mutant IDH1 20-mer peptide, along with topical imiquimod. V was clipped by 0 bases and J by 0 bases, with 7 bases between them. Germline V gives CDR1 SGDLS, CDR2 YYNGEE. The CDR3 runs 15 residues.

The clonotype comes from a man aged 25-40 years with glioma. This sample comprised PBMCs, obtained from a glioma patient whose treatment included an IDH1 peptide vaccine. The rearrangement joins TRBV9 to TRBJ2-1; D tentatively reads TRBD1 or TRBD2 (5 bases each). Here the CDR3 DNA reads TGTGCCAGCAGCGTAGGTGGGGGCTCCTACAATGAGCAGTTCTTC. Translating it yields CASSVGGGSYNEQFF.